What follows are 14 T cell receptor beta chains derived from one specimen sequenced in a study of CD8 T cells in ankylosing spondylitis. TCRdb re-derived calls from the 5' RACE reads in MiXCR, one entry per CDR3 protein. The repertoire holds approximately 31,000 distinct CDR3 sequences, with around 30% as singletons. The sequenced sample consisted of synovial fluid, either unsorted or a sorted T cell fraction (not recorded which). Receptors were obtained from a male donor with ankylosing spondylitis.

V gene TRBV21-1 combines with J gene TRBJ1-4; the table assigns TRBD1, which was not confirmed against the DNA. TRBV21-1 is shown as a pseudogene. CDR3 length: 14 amino acids. CDR3 coding DNA: TGTGCCAGCAGCTCCGGGACGCGACGGGAAAAACTGTTTTTT. Translation: CASSSGTRREKLFF.

This rearrangement joins TRBV6-4 to TRBJ2-3; 8 bases fit TRBD2. Trimming cost V 0 bases and J 4 bases; bases outside gene matches: 6. Germline assignment: CDR1 MRHNA and CDR2 SNTAGT. There are 16 residues in the CDR3. This CDR3 is CASSDSSGGHADTQYF. For the CDR3, the DNA is TGTGCCAGCAGTGACTCGTCGGGAGGGCATGCAGATACGCAGTATTTT.

This clonotype was recorded a few times. The chain joins TRBV20-1 to TRBJ2-1; 8 bases are shared with TRBD2. V lost 3 bases and J lost 1; bases outside the gene matches: 5. The CDR3 extends over 15 amino acids. Germline V gene sequence: CDR1 DFQATT, CDR2 SNEGSKA (reference sequence). The CDR3: CSARRTSSSYNEQFF. The CDR3 DNA reads as TGCAGTGCTAGGAGGACTAGCTCTTCCTACAATGAGCAGTTCTTC.

The rearrangement uses TRBV18 and TRBJ2-7; D is unclear. Germline-derived CDR1 and CDR2 are KGHSH and LQKENI. The CDR3 is made up of 15 amino acids. Trimming left V 0 bases short and J 3 bases short, with 12 bases between. The CDR3 DNA sequence: TGTGCCAGCTCACCACCGGCGTGGAGCAGCTACGAGCAGTACTTC. Amino acid sequence: CASSPPAWSSYEQYF.

This clonotype came up many times. The CDR3 DNA follows: TGTGCCAGCAGCCAGTCAGGCCGGGGGGCTTTCTTT. Its translation is CASSQSGRGAFF. This sequence joins TRBV3-1 and TRBJ1-1, with D perhaps matching TRBD1 (5 bases). The V gene's germline CDR1 is LGHDT and CDR2 YNNKEL (reference sequence). V was trimmed by 3 bases and J by 11 bases, leaving 13 bases between them. The CDR3 contains 12 residues.

The CDR3 is CASSLGGWEQYF. In nucleotides, the CDR3 is TGTGCCAGCAGTTTAGGGGGGTGGGAGCAGTACTTC. This chain links TRBV12-3 or TRBV12-4 with TRBJ2-7; perhaps D is TRBD1 or TRBD2 (5 bases each). V lost 1 base, J lost 7 bases, and 8 bases lay in between. CDR3 length equals 12 residues.

In its sample, this clonotype was seen a few times. This sequence joins TRBV25-1 and TRBJ1-2; 10 bases align to TRBD1. The CDR3 has 14 residues. The ends lost 3 bases at V and 4 bases at J; junction bases unmatched: 2. The germline V gene has CDR1 MGHDK and CDR2 SYGVNS. The CDR3 coding sequence is TGTGCCAGCAGTGAGACAGGGGGCATCTATGGCTACACCTTC. Protein: CASSETGGIYGYTF.

This clonotype has at least ten counts. This chain connects TRBV20-1 to TRBJ2-7; 13 nucleotides align to TRBD2. Germline-derived CDR1 and CDR2 are DFQATT and SNEGSKA (reference sequence). This CDR3 spans 14 amino acids. Trimming at V came to 6 bases and at J to 2 bases, leaving 4 bases not matched to a gene. This chain's CDR3 is CSARGLAGPYEQYF. The CDR3 DNA follows: TGCAGTGCCCGGGGACTAGCGGGGCCCTACGAGCAGTACTTC.

The chain employs TRBV5-1 and TRBJ1-2; D perhaps matches TRBD1 (5 bases). In germline, CDR1 is SGHRS, CDR2 YFSETQ. The V gene lost 0 bases and the J gene lost 2 bases, with 14 bases spanning the gap. CDR3 length equals 16 residues. The chain's CDR3 is CASSLGSVRENYGYTF. In DNA form, the CDR3 reads TGCGCCAGCAGCTTGGGCTCTGTCAGGGAGAACTATGGCTACACCTTC.

CDR3 sequence (DNA): TGTGCCAGCAGCGTAGACTACAATGAGCAGTTCTTC. Translated, it gives CASSVDYNEQFF. V and J are TRBV9 and TRBJ2-1; no clear D. The length of the CDR3 is 12 residues. V gave up 0 bases and J gave up 3 bases, with 1 base separating them. Germline V gives CDR1 SGDLS, CDR2 YYNGEE.

DNA of the CDR3: TGTGCCAGCAGTAAAGTGGGGACAAGCCACACCGGGGAGCTGTTTTTT. Translated, it gives CASSKVGTSHTGELFF. The chain combines TRBV7-9 with TRBJ2-2, with D possibly being TRBD1 (6 bases). With 6 bases removed from V and 3 bases from J, the gap between germline ends came to 17 bases. There are 16 residues in the CDR3. CDR1 and CDR2 from the germline V gene are SEHNR and FQNEAQ (reference sequence).

This chain uses TRBV11-3 with TRBJ1-2, with D perhaps TRBD1 (5 bases). Germline CDR1 SGHNT, CDR2 YENEEA. There are 16 residues in the CDR3. V lost 2 bases, J lost 0 bases, and 13 bases lay in between. CDR3 protein: CASSLRRGSANYGYTF. The CDR3 nucleotides are TGTGCCAGCAGCTTAAGGAGGGGTTCGGCTAACTATGGCTACACCTTC.

This clonotype has just a few counts. The chain joins TRBV7-8 to TRBJ2-1; D gene unclear. The CDR3 spans 12 residues. Germline V CDR1 and CDR2: SGHVS, FQNEAQ. Trimming left V 5 bases short and J 10 bases short, with 12 bases between. The CDR3 DNA reads TGTGCCAGCAGCCCCCGGACGGAAGAGCAGTTCTTC. Protein product: CASSPRTEEQFF.

This clonotype occurred a few times. V gene TRBV10-2 combines with J gene TRBJ1-5, with D possibly matching TRBD1 (6 bases). The germline gives CDR1 WSHSY, CDR2 SAAADI. V lost 3 bases and J lost 6, with 15 bases in between. There are 15 residues in the CDR3. CDR3 nucleotides: TGCGCCAGCAGTGACCAGTACAGGGTAGGTCAGCCCCAGCATTTT. The encoded protein is CASSDQYRVGQPQHF.